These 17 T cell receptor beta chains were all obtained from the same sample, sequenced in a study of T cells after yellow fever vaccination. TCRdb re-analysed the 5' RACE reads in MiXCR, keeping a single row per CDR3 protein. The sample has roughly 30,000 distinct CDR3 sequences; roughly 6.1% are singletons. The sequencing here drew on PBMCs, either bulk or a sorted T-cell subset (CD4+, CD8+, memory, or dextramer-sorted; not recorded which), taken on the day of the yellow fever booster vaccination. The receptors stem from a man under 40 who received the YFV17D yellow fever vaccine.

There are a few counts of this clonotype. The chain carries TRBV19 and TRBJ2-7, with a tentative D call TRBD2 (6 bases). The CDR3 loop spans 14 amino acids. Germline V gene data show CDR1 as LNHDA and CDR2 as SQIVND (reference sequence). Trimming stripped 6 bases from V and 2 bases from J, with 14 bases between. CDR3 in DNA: TGTGCCAGTAGCATGGGAGGTAACGCCTACGAGCAGTACTTC. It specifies CASSMGGNAYEQYF.

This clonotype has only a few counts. DNA of the CDR3: TGTGCCAGCAGCTCCTATGGGGCTGGGGCCAACGTCCTGACTTTC. Translating gives CASSSYGAGANVLTF. The V and J genes are TRBV7-2 and TRBJ2-6; D gene ambiguous. The CDR3 is 15 residues long. Trimming shortened V by 4 bases and J by 2 bases, and 9 bases separated the two germline ends. Germline CDR1 and CDR2: SGHTA and FQGNSA.

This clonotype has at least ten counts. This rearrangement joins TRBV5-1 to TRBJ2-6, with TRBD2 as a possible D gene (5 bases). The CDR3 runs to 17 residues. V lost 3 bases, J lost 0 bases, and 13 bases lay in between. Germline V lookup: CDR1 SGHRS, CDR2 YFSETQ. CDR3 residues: CASSSAGSFSGANVLTF. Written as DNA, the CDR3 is TGCGCCAGCAGCTCGGCGGGCTCCTTCTCTGGGGCCAACGTCCTGACTTTC.

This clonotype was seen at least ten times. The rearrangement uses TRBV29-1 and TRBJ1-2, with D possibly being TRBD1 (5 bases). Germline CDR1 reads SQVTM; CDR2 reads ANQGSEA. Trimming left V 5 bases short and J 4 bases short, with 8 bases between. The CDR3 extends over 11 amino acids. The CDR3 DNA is TGCAGCGTTCGGGACGGCTATGGCTACACCTTC. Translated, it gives CSVRDGYGYTF.

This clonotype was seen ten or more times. CDR3 sequence: CASSLVTKGHGELFF. The CDR3 DNA reads TGTGCCAGCAGTTTAGTGACGAAAGGGCACGGGGAGCTGTTTTTT. V usage is TRBV12-3 or TRBV12-4 and J usage is TRBJ2-2; no firm D call. Trimming left V 1 base short and J 7 bases short, with 13 bases between. The CDR3 is 15 residues long.

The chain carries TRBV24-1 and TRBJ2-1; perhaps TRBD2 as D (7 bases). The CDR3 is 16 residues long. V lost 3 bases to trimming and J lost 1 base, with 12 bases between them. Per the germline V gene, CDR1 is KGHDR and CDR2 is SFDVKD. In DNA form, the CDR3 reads TGTGCCACCAGTGATGCGGGGGCGGTTTCCTACAATGAGCAGTTCTTC. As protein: CATSDAGAVSYNEQFF.

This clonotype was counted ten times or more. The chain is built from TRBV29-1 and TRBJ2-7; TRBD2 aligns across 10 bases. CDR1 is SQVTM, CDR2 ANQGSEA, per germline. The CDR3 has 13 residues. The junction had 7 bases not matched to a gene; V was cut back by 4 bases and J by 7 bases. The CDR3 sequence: CSVASGSRREQYF. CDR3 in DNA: TGCAGCGTTGCTAGCGGGAGTCGTAGAGAGCAGTACTTC.

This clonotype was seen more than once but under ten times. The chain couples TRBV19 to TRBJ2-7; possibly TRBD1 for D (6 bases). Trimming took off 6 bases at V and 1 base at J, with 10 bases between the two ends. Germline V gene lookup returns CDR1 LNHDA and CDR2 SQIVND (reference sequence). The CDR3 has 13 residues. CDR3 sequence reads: CASRGHESYEQYF. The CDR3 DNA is TGTGCCAGTAGGGGACATGAGTCCTACGAGCAGTACTTC.

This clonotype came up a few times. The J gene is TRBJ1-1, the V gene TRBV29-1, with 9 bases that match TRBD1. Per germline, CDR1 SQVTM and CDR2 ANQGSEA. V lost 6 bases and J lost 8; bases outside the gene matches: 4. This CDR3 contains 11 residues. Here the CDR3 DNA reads TGCAGCGTGAAACAGGGGGCGGAAGCTTTCTTT. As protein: CSVKQGAEAFF.

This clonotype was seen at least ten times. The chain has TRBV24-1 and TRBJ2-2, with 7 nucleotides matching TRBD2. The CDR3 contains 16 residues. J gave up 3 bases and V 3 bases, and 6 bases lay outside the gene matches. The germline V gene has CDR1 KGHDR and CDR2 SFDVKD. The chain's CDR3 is CATSDRGRDYTGELFF. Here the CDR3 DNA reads TGTGCCACCAGTGATCGAGGGAGGGACTACACCGGGGAGCTGTTTTTT.

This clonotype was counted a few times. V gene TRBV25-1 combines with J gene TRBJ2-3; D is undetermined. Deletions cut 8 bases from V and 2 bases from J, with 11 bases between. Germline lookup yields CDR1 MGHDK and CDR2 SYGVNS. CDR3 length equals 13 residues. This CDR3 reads CASSTPPTDTQYF. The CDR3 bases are TGTGCCAGCTCGACCCCTCCCACAGATACGCAGTATTTT.

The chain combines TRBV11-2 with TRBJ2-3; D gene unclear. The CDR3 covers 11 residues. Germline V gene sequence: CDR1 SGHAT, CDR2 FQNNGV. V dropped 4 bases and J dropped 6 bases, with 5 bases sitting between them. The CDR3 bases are TGTGCCAGCAGCTCGTGGGATACGCAGTATTTT. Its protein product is CASSSWDTQYF.

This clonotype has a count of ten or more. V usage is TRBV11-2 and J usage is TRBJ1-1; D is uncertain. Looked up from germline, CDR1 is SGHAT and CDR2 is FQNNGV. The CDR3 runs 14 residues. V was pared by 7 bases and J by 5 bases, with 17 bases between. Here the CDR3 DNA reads TGTGCCAGCACCTCCCAGGCAGGAGAAACTGAAGCTTTCTTT. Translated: CASTSQAGETEAFF.

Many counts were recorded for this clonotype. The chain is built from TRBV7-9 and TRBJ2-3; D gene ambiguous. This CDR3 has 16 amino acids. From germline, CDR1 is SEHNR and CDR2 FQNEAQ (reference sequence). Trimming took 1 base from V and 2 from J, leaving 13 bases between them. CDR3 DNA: TGTGCCAGCAGCTTAGACCCTCGGCCGATCACAGATACGCAGTATTTT. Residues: CASSLDPRPITDTQYF.

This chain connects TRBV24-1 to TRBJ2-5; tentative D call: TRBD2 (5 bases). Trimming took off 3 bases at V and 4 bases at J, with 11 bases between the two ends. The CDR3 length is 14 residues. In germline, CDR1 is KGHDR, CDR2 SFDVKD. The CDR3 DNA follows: TGTGCCACCAGTGATAAGAGGGTGGCAGAGACCCAGTACTTC. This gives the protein CATSDKRVAETQYF.

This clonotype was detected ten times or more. CDR3 in DNA: TGTGCCAGCAGTTTGGCGGGAGAATACAATGAGCAGTTCTTC. Amino acid sequence: CASSLAGEYNEQFF. The V call is TRBV6-2 or TRBV6-3, the J call TRBJ2-1; 7 bases match TRBD2. This CDR3 comprises 14 residues. Germline V gene sequence: CDR1 MNHEY, CDR2 SVGEGT. Unmatched junction bases numbered 4, after V lost 4 bases and J lost 4 bases.

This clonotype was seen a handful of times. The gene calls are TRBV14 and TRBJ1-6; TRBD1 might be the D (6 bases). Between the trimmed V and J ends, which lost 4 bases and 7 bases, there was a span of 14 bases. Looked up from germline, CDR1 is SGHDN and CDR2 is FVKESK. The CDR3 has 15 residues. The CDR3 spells CASSPLGGGNSPLHF. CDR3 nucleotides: TGTGCCAGCAGCCCCCTCGGAGGGGGGAATTCACCCCTCCACTTT.